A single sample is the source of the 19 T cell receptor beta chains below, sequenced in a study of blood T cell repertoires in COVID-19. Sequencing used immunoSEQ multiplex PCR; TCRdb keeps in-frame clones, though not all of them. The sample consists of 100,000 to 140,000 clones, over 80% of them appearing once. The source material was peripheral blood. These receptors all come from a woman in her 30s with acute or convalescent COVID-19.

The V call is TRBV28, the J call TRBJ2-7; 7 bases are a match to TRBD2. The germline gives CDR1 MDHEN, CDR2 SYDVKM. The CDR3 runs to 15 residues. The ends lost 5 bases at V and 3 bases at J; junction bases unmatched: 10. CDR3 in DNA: TGTGCCAGCAGTCCCGCTAGCGGCCGCTTCTACGAGCAGTACTTC. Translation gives CASSPASGRFYEQYF.

DNA for the CDR3: TGTGCCAGCAGCCTCCGGGACACCTTGAACACTGAAGCTTTCTTT. Translating it yields CASSLRDTLNTEAFF. This rearrangement joins TRBV7-8 to TRBJ1-1; maybe TRBD1 (6 bases). The germline CDR1 and CDR2 sequences are SGHVS and FQNEAQ. The CDR3 is 15 amino acids. V was cut by 5 bases and J by 0 bases, with 13 bases left in between.

The CDR3 DNA sequence: TGTGCCAGCAGCGGGGGCGGCGCTGAAGCTTTCTTT. Amino acids: CASSGGGAEAFF. The genes are TRBV9 and TRBJ1-1, with D tentatively TRBD1 (5 bases). CDR3 length equals 12 residues. V was cut by 3 bases and J by 6 bases, with 9 bases left in between. CDR1 and CDR2 from the germline V gene are SGDLS and YYNGEE.

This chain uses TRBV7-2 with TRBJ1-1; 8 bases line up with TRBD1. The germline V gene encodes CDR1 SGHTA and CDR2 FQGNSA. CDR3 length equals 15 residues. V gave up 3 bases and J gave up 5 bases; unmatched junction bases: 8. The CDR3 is CASSFYQGARTEAFF. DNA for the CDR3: TGTGCCAGCAGCTTTTACCAGGGGGCTAGGACTGAAGCTTTCTTT.

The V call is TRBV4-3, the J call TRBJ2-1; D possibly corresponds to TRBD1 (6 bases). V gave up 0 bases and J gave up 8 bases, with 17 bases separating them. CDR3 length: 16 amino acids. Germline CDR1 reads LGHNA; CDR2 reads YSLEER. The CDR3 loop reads CASSQEVEAGVYEQFF. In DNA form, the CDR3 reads TGCGCCAGCAGCCAAGAAGTTGAGGCAGGGGTCTATGAGCAGTTCTTC.

CDR3 in amino acids: CASSTGDAYNEQFF. In DNA, the CDR3 is TGTGCCAGCAGCACAGGGGACGCCTACAATGAGCAGTTCTTC. The V and J genes are TRBV9 and TRBJ2-1, with 7 nucleotides matching TRBD1. CDR3 length: 14 residues. Germline-derived CDR1 and CDR2 are SGDLS and YYNGEE. V trimming: 4 bases; J trimming: 2 bases; junction bases outside the gene matches: 3.

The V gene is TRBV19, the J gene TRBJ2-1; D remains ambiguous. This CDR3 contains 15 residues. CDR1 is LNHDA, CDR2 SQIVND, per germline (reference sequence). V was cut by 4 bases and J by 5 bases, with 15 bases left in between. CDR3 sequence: CASSTGLLGNNEQFF. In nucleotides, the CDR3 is TGTGCCAGTAGTACCGGGTTGCTCGGTAACAATGAGCAGTTCTTC. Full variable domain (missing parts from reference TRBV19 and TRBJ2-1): DGGITQSPKYLFRKEGQNVTLSCEQNLNHDAMYWYRQDPGQGLRLIYYSQIVNDFQKGDIAEGYSVSREKKESFPLTVTSAQKNPTAFYLCASSTGLLGNNEQFFGPGTRLTVL.

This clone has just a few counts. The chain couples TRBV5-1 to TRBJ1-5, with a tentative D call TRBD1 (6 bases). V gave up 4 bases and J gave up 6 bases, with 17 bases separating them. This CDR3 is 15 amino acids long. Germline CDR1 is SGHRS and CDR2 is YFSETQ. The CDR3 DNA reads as TGCGCCAGCAGCCCCGGTGGGGGGGCGGGTCAGCCCCAGCATTTT. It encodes CASSPGGGAGQPQHF.

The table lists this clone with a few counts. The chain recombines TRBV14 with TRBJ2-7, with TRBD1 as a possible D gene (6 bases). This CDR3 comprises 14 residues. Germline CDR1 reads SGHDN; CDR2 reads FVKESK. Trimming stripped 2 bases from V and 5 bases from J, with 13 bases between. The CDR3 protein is CASSQIRGTHEQYF. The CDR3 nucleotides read TGTGCCAGCAGCCAAATCAGGGGTACCCACGAGCAGTACTTC.

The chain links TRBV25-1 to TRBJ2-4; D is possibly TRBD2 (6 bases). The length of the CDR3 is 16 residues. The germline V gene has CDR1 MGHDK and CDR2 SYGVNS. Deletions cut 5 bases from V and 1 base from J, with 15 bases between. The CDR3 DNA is TGTGCCAGCAGTCAGACTAGTTCTAGCGCCAAAAACATTCAGTACTTC. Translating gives CASSQTSSSAKNIQYF.

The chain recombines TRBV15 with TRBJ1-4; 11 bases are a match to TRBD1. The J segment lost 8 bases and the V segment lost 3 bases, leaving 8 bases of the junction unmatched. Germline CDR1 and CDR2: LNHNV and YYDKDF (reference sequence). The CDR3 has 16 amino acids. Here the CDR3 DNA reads TGTGCCACCAGCAGGGGACAGGGGGGTGCTGGGGAAAAACTGTTTTTT. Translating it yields CATSRGQGGAGEKLFF. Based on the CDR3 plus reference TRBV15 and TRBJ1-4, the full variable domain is DAMVIQNPRYQVTQFGKPVTLSCSQTLNHNVMYWYQQKSSQAPKLLFHYYDKDFNNEADTPDNFQSRRPNTSFCFLDIRSPGLGDTAMYLCATSRGQGGAGEKLFFGSGTQLSVL.

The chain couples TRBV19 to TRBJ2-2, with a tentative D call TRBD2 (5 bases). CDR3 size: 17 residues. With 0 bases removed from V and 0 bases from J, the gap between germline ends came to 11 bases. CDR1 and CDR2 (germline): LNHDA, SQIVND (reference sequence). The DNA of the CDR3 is TGTGCCAGTAGTATAGATCTAGAGGGAGCGAACACCGGGGAGCTGTTTTTT. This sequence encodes CASSIDLEGANTGELFF.

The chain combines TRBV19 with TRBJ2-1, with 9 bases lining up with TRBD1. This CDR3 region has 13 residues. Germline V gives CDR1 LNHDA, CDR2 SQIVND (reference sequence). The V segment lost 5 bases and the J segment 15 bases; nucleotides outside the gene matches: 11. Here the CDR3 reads CASSPGQGPSRFF. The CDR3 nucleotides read TGTGCCAGTAGTCCAGGACAGGGGCCCTCGCGGTTCTTC.

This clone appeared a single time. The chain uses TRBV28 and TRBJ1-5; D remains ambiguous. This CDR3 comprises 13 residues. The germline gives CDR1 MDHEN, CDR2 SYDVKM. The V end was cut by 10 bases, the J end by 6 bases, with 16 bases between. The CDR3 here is CAITKRVGQPQHF. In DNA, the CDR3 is TGTGCCATCACGAAGAGGGTCGGTCAGCCCCAGCATTTT.

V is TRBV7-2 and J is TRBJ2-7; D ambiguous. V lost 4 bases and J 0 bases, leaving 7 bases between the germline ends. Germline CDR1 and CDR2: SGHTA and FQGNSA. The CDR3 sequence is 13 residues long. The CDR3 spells CASSSLLSYEQYF. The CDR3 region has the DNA TGTGCCAGCAGCTCCTTACTCTCCTACGAGCAGTACTTC.

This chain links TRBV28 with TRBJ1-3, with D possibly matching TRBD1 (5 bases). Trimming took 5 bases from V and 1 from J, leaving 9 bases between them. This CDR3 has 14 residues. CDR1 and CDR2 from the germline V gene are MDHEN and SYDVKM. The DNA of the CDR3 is TGTGCCAGCAGTGTCCAGGGATCTGGAAACACCATATATTTT. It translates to CASSVQGSGNTIYF.

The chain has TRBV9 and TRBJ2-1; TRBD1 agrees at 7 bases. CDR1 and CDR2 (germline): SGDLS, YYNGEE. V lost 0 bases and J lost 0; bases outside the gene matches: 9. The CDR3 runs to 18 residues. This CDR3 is CASSVGYLRGSSYNEQFF. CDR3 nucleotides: TGTGCCAGCAGCGTAGGCTATCTCAGGGGGAGCTCCTACAATGAGCAGTTCTTC.

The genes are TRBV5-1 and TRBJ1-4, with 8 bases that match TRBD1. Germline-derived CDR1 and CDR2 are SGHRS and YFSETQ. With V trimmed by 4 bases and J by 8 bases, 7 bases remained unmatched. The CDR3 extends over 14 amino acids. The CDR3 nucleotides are TGCGCCAGCAGCCCCCTCGGACAGGGCGAAAAACTGTTTTTT. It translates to CASSPLGQGEKLFF.

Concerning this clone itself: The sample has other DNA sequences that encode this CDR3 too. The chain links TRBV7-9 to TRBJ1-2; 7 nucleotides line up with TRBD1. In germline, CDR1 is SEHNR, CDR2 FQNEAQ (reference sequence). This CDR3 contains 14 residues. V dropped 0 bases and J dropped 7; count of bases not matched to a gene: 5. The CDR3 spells CASSLASGGGGYTF. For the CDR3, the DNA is TGTGCCAGCAGCTTAGCGTCAGGGGGAGGTGGCTACACCTTC.